A selection of T cell receptor beta chains follows, all from one sample in a study of OX40 agonist ivuxolimab in advanced cancers. Profiled with immunoSEQ multiplex PCR; TCRdb holds only in-frame clones, not every one. The table has just over 80,000 clones, around nine tenths seen once. The specimen was CD4+ or CD8+ T cells sorted from blood, collected in a trial of the OX40 agonist ivuxolimab. Source of these receptors: an adult with an advanced solid tumor such as melanoma, head and neck, liver or kidney cancer. The CDR3 runs from the conserved cysteine through the conserved F or W. The order of the fields is V gene, CDR3 length, CDR3 protein.

TRBV7-8,16,CASSSYRDRLNQPQHF
TRBV10-3,14,CAISGQGFHYGYTF
TRBV4-1,14,CASSPQQGSQPQHF
TRBV7-8,17,CASSPAAGSVSTDTQYF
TRBV5-6,15,CASSPPGTIFGEQYF
TRBV28,15,CASSLGGGRVYEQYF
TRBV6-1,15,CASSPRGGQPYGYTF
TRBV28,15,CASTPKAPLTMATPF
TRBV7-2,13,CASSLEVRNTIYF
TRBV29-1,12,CSALTGSYEQYF
TRBV27,20,CASSLSYTPRGRGVADTQYF
TRBV7-8,14,CASTRGGSRQPQHF
TRBV27,15,CASSFLSASNQPQHF
TRBV11-2,17,CASSFMGRYPSGNTIYF
TRBV10-1,17,CASSDLRDPSSGNTIYF
TRBV28,18,CASTHYGTGGPFDEKLFF